These 24 T cell receptor beta chains were sequenced from one sample in a study of T cell responses to AZD1222 COVID-19 vaccine. Assay used: immunoSEQ multiplex PCR; TCRdb lists only in-frame clones, some missing. The data show 100,000 to 140,000 clones, with approximately 86% seen just once and around 4.5% held by the top ten. The sequenced sample was peripheral blood, obtained on day 0 of AZD1222 vaccination. The origin of the receptors is an adult in good health.

This clone was counted only a few times. The sample carries other DNA sequences with the same CDR3. The chain joins TRBV19 to TRBJ1-1; D is unresolved. CDR3 length: 11 amino acids. From germline, CDR1 is LNHDA and CDR2 SQIVND (reference sequence). The V and J ends lost 3 bases and 4 bases respectively, with 3 bases between them. CDR3 nucleotides: TGTGCCAGTAGTATCGTCACTGAAGCTTTCTTT. This codes for CASSIVTEAFF.

This chain connects TRBV28 to TRBJ1-2; the match to TRBD1 covers 8 bases. The germline gives CDR1 MDHEN, CDR2 SYDVKM. The CDR3 spans 17 residues. V gave up 4 bases and J gave up 4 bases; unmatched junction bases: 14. CDR3 amino acids: CASSYSLGQGIIYGYTF. The CDR3 DNA is TGTGCCAGCAGTTATTCCCTAGGACAGGGAATAATCTATGGCTACACCTTC.

The V and J genes are TRBV7-2 and TRBJ1-5, with TRBD1 as a possible D gene (5 bases). Germline V gene lookup returns CDR1 SGHTA and CDR2 FQGNSA. The V end lost 5 bases, the J end lost 3 bases, and 11 bases lay between the germline ends. This CDR3 spans 14 amino acids. The DNA for the CDR3 is TGTGCCAGCAGCCTAGACAGCTCCAATCAGCCCCAGCATTTT. Protein product: CASSLDSSNQPQHF.

J is TRBJ1-1 and V is TRBV5-6; D is unclear. Germline V lookup: CDR1 SGHDT, CDR2 YYEEEE. Trimming took off 0 bases at V and 2 bases at J, with 5 bases between the two ends. The CDR3 length is 13 residues. The CDR3 DNA is TGTGCCAGCAGCTTGGGTACTAACACTGAAGCTTTCTTT. It yields the protein CASSLGTNTEAFF.

The gene calls are TRBV28 and TRBJ1-1, with D maybe TRBD1 (6 bases). V was clipped by 6 bases and J by 6 bases, with 14 bases between them. In germline, CDR1 is MDHEN, CDR2 SYDVKM. The CDR3 runs to 13 residues. This chain's CDR3 is CASRPTGSSEAFF. CDR3 in DNA: TGTGCCAGCAGGCCTACAGGGAGTTCTGAAGCTTTCTTT. Using reference TRBV28 and TRBJ1-1 for the parts outside the CDR3, the full variable domain is DVKVTQSSRYLVKRTGEKVFLECVQDMDHENMFWYRQDPGLGLRLIYFSYDVKMKEKGDIPEGYSVSREKKERFSLILESASTNQTSMYLCASRPTGSSEAFFGQGTRLTVV.

This clone has more than one count but fewer than ten. V gene TRBV28 combines with J gene TRBJ1-5; perhaps TRBD1 as D (6 bases). The CDR3 has 18 residues. CDR1 MDHEN and CDR2 SYDVKM come from the germline V gene. Trimming took off 10 bases at V and 1 base at J, with 26 bases between the two ends. The CDR3 reads CATLFGNSGAVSNQPQHF. In nucleotides, the CDR3 is TGTGCCACCCTTTTCGGAAATTCGGGGGCGGTAAGCAATCAGCCCCAGCATTTT.

V gene TRBV4-1 combines with J gene TRBJ1-1, with D perhaps matching TRBD1 (6 bases). Germline V gene sequence: CDR1 MGHRA, CDR2 YSYEKL. V was cut by 7 bases and J by 0 bases, with 18 bases left in between. The CDR3 sequence is 16 residues long. CDR3 nucleotide sequence: TGCGCCAGCACTCCAATGGGGGCGGGGATGAACACTGAAGCTTTCTTT. The encoded protein is CASTPMGAGMNTEAFF.

V usage is TRBV28 and J usage is TRBJ1-4; D unresolved. Germline CDR1 is MDHEN and CDR2 is SYDVKM. Trimming pared 5 bases from V and 0 bases from J, leaving 13 bases between. The CDR3 loop spans 16 amino acids. The CDR3 sequence: CASSPPGSATNEKLFF. CDR3 nucleotide sequence: TGTGCCAGCAGTCCCCCCGGGAGCGCAACTAATGAAAAACTGTTTTTT.

The gene calls are TRBV7-6 and TRBJ1-6; D ambiguous. Per the germline V gene, CDR1 is SGHVS and CDR2 is FNYEAQ. Between the trimmed V and J ends, which lost 2 bases and 7 bases, there was a span of 9 bases. CDR3 size: 14 residues. CDR3 residues: CASSLYEQNSPLHF. The CDR3, as DNA: TGTGCCAGCAGCTTATACGAACAGAATTCACCCCTCCACTTT. Looking up the rest from reference TRBV7-6 and TRBJ1-6 gives the full variable domain: GAGVSQSPRYKVTKRGQDVALRCDPISGHVSLYWYRQALGQGPEFLTYFNYEAQQDKSGLPNDRFSAERPEGSISTLTIQRTEQRDSAMYRCASSLYEQNSPLHFGNGTRLTVT.

In DNA, the CDR3 is TGTGCCAGCAGCATCGAAGGGATATTCTACAATGAGCAGTTCTTC. This encodes CASSIEGIFYNEQFF. This sequence joins TRBV7-2 and TRBJ2-1, with D unclear. Between the trimmed V and J ends, which lost 5 bases and 3 bases, there was a span of 14 bases. Germline lookup yields CDR1 SGHTA and CDR2 FQGNSA. The CDR3 sequence is 15 residues long. Combining the CDR3 with reference TRBV7-2 and TRBJ2-1 gives the whole variable domain GAGVSQSPSNKVTEKGKDVELRCDPISGHTALYWYRQSLGQGLEFLIYFQGNSAPDKSGLPSDRFSAERTGGSVSTLTIQRTQQEDSAVYLCASSIEGIFYNEQFFGPGTRLTVL.

The chain links TRBV5-4 to TRBJ2-1, with 15 bases aligning to TRBD2. V gave up 4 bases and J gave up 9 bases; unmatched junction bases: 5. Germline-derived CDR1 and CDR2 are SGHNT and YYREEE (reference sequence). This CDR3 is built from 15 residues. The CDR3 DNA is TGTGCCAGCAGCCGGACTAGCGGGGGGGCCGCTGAGCAGTTCTTC. This encodes CASSRTSGGAAEQFF.

V gene TRBV24-1 combines with J gene TRBJ2-3; D unclear. CDR1 KGHDR and CDR2 SFDVKD come from the germline V gene. The V end was cut by 2 bases, the J end by 3 bases, with 2 bases between. The CDR3 totals 12 residues. The CDR3 DNA reads TGTGCCACCAGTGATTGGACAGATACGCAGTATTTT. Its protein product is CATSDWTDTQYF.

This clone was counted a few times. The gene calls are TRBV28 and TRBJ1-4; TRBD1 is a possible D gene (5 bases). This CDR3 region has 15 residues. Germline values: CDR1 MDHEN, CDR2 SYDVKM. Trimming shortened V by 6 bases and J by 3 bases, and 14 bases separated the two germline ends. The CDR3 spells CASRDGGMANEKLFF. The CDR3 region has the DNA TGTGCCAGCAGGGATGGGGGGATGGCTAATGAAAAACTGTTTTTT.

The genes are TRBV5-1 and TRBJ2-7; D is ambiguous. This CDR3 has 14 residues. CDR1 is SGHRS and CDR2 is YFSETQ in the germline V gene. Trimming stripped 2 bases from V and 2 bases from J, with 11 bases between. DNA of the CDR3: TGCGCCAGCAGCTTTGAAGCTGGGGCCTACGAGCAGTACTTC. This gives the protein CASSFEAGAYEQYF.

The genes are TRBV27 and TRBJ2-7, with D tentatively TRBD1 (5 bases). Trimming removed 6 bases from V and 2 bases from J, with 14 bases in between. CDR1 MNHEY and CDR2 SMNVEV come from the germline V gene (reference sequence). This CDR3 has 14 amino acids. CDR3 in amino acids: CASRYGEGAYEQYF. CDR3 in DNA: TGTGCCAGCAGATATGGGGAAGGGGCCTACGAGCAGTACTTC.

J is TRBJ2-5 and V is TRBV19; 15 bases agree with TRBD2. CDR1 is LNHDA and CDR2 is SQIVND in the germline V gene (reference sequence). The CDR3 extends over 17 amino acids. The trim removed 2 bases at V and 5 bases at J, leaving 6 bases unmatched. The CDR3 loop reads CASSIPGLAGGLETQYF. The CDR3 nucleotides are TGTGCCAGTAGTATACCCGGACTAGCGGGGGGGCTGGAGACCCAGTACTTC.

This chain uses TRBV19 with TRBJ1-1, with D maybe TRBD1 (6 bases). V gave up 1 base and J gave up 3 bases, with 9 bases separating them. Germline V gene lookup returns CDR1 LNHDA and CDR2 SQIVND (reference sequence). The CDR3 is made up of 14 amino acids. The CDR3 reads CASSIVGGDTEAFF. In DNA, the CDR3 is TGTGCCAGTAGTATAGTAGGGGGAGACACTGAAGCTTTCTTT.

V gene TRBV27 combines with J gene TRBJ2-3; a possible D gene is TRBD2 (7 bases). V was pared by 6 bases and J by 8 bases, with 15 bases between. This CDR3 comprises 13 residues. Germline CDR1 is MNHEY and CDR2 is SMNVEV (reference sequence). CDR3 sequence: CASSLAGASTQYF. Here the CDR3 DNA reads TGTGCCAGCAGCCTCGCGGGGGCAAGTACGCAGTATTTT.

The V call is TRBV5-8, the J call TRBJ2-3, with D unresolved. The CDR3 covers 11 residues. Trimming shortened V by 4 bases and J by 7 bases, and 7 bases separated the two germline ends. Germline CDR1 and CDR2: SGHTS and YDEGEE. The CDR3 DNA follows: TGTGCCAGCAGCCCAGATAATACGCAGTATTTT. Its protein is CASSPDNTQYF.

The chain is built from TRBV30 and TRBJ1-1; maybe TRBD1 (5 bases). Germline V gene sequence: CDR1 GTSNPN, CDR2 SVGIG (reference sequence). This CDR3 region has 15 residues. V lost 0 bases and J 0 bases, leaving 11 bases between the germline ends. The CDR3 sequence is CAWSVSGQVNTEAFF. The CDR3 DNA sequence: TGTGCCTGGAGTGTAAGCGGACAAGTGAACACTGAAGCTTTCTTT. The variable domain in full, completed from reference TRBV30 and TRBJ1-1, reads SQTIHQWPATLVQPVGSPLSLECTVEGTSNPNLYWYRQAAGRGLQLLFYSVGIGQISSEVPQNLSASRPQDRQFILSSKKLLLSDSGFYLCAWSVSGQVNTEAFFGQGTRLTVV.

J is TRBJ1-1 and V is TRBV5-6, with a possible D match to TRBD1 (5 bases). Germline V CDR1 and CDR2: SGHDT, YYEEEE. Trimming removed 2 bases from V and 7 bases from J, with 21 bases in between. The CDR3 loop spans 16 amino acids. The CDR3 DNA reads TGTGCCAGCAGCTTCCTGACCCCAGGGTTCAGAGGTGAAGCTTTCTTT. Its translation is CASSFLTPGFRGEAFF.

The V and J genes are TRBV29-1 and TRBJ1-6, with 7 bases fitting TRBD1. Germline lookup yields CDR1 SQVTM and CDR2 ANQGSEA. CDR3 length: 13 amino acids. V gave up 1 base and J gave up 13 bases; unmatched junction bases: 7. Here the CDR3 reads CSVEGQGDTPLHF. As DNA, the CDR3 is TGCAGCGTTGAAGGACAGGGTGATACTCCCCTCCACTTT. Full variable domain (missing parts from reference TRBV29-1 and TRBJ1-6): SAVISQKPSRDICQRGTSLTIQCQVDSQVTMMFWYRQQPGQSLTLIATANQGSEATYESGFVIDKFPISRPNLTFSTLTVSNMSPEDSSIYLCSVEGQGDTPLHFGNGTRLTVT.

This clone was seen more than once but under ten times. The rearrangement uses TRBV28 and TRBJ2-3, with TRBD2 matching over 13 bases. CDR3 size: 17 residues. V lost 10 bases, J lost 0 bases, and 10 bases stayed unmatched. Germline lookup yields CDR1 MDHEN and CDR2 SYDVKM. The CDR3 spells CATRQGLAGPSTDTQYF. DNA for the CDR3: TGTGCCACCCGGCAGGGACTAGCGGGGCCCAGCACAGATACGCAGTATTTT.

The chain joins TRBV2 to TRBJ2-7, with D hard to call. V lost 4 bases, J lost 3 bases, and 13 bases lay in between. The CDR3 totals 14 residues. Germline CDR1 is SNHLY and CDR2 is FYNNEI. This CDR3 is CASSVGRSGYEQYF. The CDR3 DNA sequence: TGTGCCAGCAGTGTGGGTAGATCCGGCTACGAGCAGTACTTC.